This T cell receptor (beta chain) is drawn from a study of Graves' ophthalmopathy and Graves' hyperthyroidism. Study summary: The authors collected peripheral blood at initial diagnosis, before any treatment. The study, taken as a whole, reports: Blood shared most expanded thyroid clonotypes above 0.001 frequency.

There are a few counts of this clonotype. Its antigen is not identified. The authors amplified TCR beta CDR3 regions, and they did so from RNA transcripts for repertoire sequencing. RT-PCR with HTBI primers came first, then second-round multiplex PCR. A single record per CDR3 protein comes from TCRdb applying MiXCR to the multiplex PCR reads. This sample carries 450,000 or so distinct CDR3 sequences, roughly an eighth of them seen once, and the ten largest clones take approximately 9.8%. Ophthalmopathy donors were characterized by moderate-to-severe activity, CAS of at least 3, NOSPECS of at least 4, and duration under 3 months. Exclusion applied to patients with other autoimmune diseases, uncontrolled infections, pregnancy or lactation. Looked up from germline, CDR1 is LGHDT and CDR2 is YNNKEL (reference sequence). V was shortened by 1 base and J by 0 bases, with 9 bases between the two germline ends. This CDR3 is 15 amino acids long.

Sequencing was carried out using blood. The chain is built from TRBV3-1 and TRBJ1-1; possible D gene TRBD1, 5 bases. This TCR was recovered from a woman in her twenties or thirties with Graves' ophthalmopathy. The CDR3 sequence is CASSQGSGLNTEAFF. The CDR3 DNA reads TGTGCCAGCAGCCAAGGATCGGGGCTGAACACTGAAGCTTTCTTT. The full variable domain, its missing parts supplied by reference TRBV3-1 and TRBJ1-1, is DTAVSQTPKYLVTQMGNDKSIKCEQNLGHDTMYWYKQDSKKFLKIMFSYNNKELIINETVPNRFSPKSPDKAHLNLHINSLELGDSAVYFCASSQGSGLNTEAFFGQGTRLTVV.